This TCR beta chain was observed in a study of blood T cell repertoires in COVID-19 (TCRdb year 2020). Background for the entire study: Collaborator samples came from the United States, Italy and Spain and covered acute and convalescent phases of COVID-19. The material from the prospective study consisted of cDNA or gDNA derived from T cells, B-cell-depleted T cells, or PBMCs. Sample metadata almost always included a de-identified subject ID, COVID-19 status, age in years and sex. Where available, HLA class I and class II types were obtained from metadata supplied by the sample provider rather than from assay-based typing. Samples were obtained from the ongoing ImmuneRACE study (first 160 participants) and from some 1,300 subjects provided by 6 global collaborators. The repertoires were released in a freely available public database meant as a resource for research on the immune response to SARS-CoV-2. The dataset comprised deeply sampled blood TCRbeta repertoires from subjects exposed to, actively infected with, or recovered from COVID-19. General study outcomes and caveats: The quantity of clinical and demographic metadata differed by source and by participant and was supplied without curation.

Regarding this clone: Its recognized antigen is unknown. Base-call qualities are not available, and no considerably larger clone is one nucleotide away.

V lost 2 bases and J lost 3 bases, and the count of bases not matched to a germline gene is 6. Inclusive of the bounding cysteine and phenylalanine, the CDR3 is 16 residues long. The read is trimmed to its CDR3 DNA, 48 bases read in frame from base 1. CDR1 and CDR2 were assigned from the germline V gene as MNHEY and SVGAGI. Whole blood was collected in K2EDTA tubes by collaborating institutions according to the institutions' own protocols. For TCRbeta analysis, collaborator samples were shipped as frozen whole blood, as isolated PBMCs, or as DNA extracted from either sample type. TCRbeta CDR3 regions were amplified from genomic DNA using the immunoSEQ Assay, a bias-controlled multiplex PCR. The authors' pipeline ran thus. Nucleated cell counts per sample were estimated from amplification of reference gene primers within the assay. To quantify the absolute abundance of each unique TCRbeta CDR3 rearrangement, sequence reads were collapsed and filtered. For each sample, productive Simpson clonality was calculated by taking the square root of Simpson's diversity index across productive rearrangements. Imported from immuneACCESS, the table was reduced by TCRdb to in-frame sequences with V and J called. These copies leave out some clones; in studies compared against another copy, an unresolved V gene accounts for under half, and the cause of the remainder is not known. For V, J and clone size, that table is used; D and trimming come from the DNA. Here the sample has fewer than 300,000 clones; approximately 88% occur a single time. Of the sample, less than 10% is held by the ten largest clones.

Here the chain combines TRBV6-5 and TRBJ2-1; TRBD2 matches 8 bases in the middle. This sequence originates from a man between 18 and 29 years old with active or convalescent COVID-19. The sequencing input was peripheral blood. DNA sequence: TGTGCCAGCAGTTACCGATTAGCGGGGAACTACAATGAGCAGTTCTTC. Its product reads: CASSYRLAGNYNEQFF.